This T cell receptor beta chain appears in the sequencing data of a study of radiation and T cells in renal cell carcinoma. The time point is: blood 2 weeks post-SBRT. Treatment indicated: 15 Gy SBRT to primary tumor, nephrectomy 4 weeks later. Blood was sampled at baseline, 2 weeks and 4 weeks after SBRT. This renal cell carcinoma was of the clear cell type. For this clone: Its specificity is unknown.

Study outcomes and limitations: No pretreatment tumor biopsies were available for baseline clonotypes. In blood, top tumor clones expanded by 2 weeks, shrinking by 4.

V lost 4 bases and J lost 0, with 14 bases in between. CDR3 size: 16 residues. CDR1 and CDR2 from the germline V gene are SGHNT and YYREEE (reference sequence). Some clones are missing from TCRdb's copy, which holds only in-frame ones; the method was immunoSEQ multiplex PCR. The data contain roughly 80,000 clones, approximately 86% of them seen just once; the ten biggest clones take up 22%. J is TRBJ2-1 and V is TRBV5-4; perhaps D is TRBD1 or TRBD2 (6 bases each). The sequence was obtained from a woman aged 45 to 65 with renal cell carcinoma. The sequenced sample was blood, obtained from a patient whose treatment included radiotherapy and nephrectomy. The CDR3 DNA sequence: TGTGCCAGCAGCATTCAGGGGAGGTCCTCCTACAATGAGCAGTTCTTC. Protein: CASSIQGRSSYNEQFF.